This is a list of T cell receptor beta chains from one sample in a study of regulatory T cells in long-lasting Graves disease. TCRdb itself ran the multiplex PCR reads through MiXCR, one entry per CDR3 protein. The sample contains 350,000 to 500,000 distinct CDR3 sequences, around 15% of which appear only once. These same data were also listed under a study on T cells in Graves' hyperthyroidism and ophthalmopathy.

The input for sequencing was peripheral blood mononuclear cells (PBMCs), taken at new diagnosis, from a patient treated with antithyroid drugs. Receptors were obtained from a woman aged 18 to 35 with Graves disease. CDR3s leave out the opening cysteine and the closing phenylalanine or tryptophan. Each record gives: V gene, J gene, clone size, CDR3 protein. Clone size, where shown, is once, few, many, or a class for clones that have expanded.

V: TRBV10-1
J: TRBJ1-1
size: many
CDR3: ASSESDTEAF

V: TRBV7-2
J: TRBJ2-3
size: many
CDR3: ASRPTGGLTDTQY

V: TRBV25-1
J: TRBJ1-1
size: many
CDR3: ASSVKTGPISTEAF

V: TRBV18
J: TRBJ2-2
size: many
CDR3: ASSPLPGYTGELF

V: TRBV7-3
J: TRBJ2-3
size: .
CDR3: ASSLMGSPDTQY

V: TRBV6-1
J: TRBJ2-5
size: .
CDR3: ASSRGQLVGETQY

V: TRBV5-4
J: TRBJ1-1
size: many
CDR3: ASSQLQGNTEAF

V: TRBV20-1
J: TRBJ1-1
size: .
CDR3: SAVRVNTEAF

V: TRBV3-1
J: TRBJ2-2
size: many
CDR3: ASRRLAAGELF

V: TRBV20-1
J: TRBJ2-1
size: many
CDR3: SARGLAGSSYNEQF

V: TRBV3-1
J: TRBJ1-3
size: .
CDR3: ASSQEGQGNTIY

V: TRBV29-1
J: TRBJ2-7
size: many
CDR3: SVETSGDSYEQY

V: TRBV11-2
J: TRBJ2-7
size: many
CDR3: ASSLHRGFAYEQY

V: TRBV12-3/TRBV12-4
J: TRBJ1-1
size: many
CDR3: ASSLSTENTEAF

V: TRBV5-1
J: TRBJ2-1
size: many
CDR3: ASSLASGGSSYNEQF

V: TRBV6-1
J: TRBJ1-1
size: .
CDR3: ASSQTGREAF

V: TRBV7-3
J: TRBJ2-1
size: .
CDR3: ASSTSRDLYNEQF